These T cell receptor beta chains were read from a single sample in a study of cytomegalovirus exposure and HLA in healthy donors. Repertoires were generated with immunoSEQ multiplex PCR, while TCRdb's copy carries only in-frame clones and drops some. This table has 150,000 to 170,000 clones, around 84% appearing once. The source material was PBMCs. These TCRs come from a woman aged 40 to 50 in good health and CMV-seropositive. The CDR3 runs from the conserved cysteine through the conserved F or W. The D gene is left open where the match is weak. Clone size, where shown, is once, few, many, or a class for clones that have expanded.

TRBJ2-7,TRBD2,NA,TRBV7-8,TGTGCCAGCAGCCGAGCACACACGACTAGCGGGAAGACCTACGAGCAGTACTTC,CASSRAHTTSGKTYEQYF
TRBJ2-1,TRBD2,NA,TRBV10-2,TGCGCCAGCAGGGCAGGGACTAGCGGTGGGAGGTACAATGAGCAGTTCTTC,CASRAGTSGGRYNEQFF
TRBJ2-5,NA,NA,TRBV30,TGTGCCGGATGGGGCGATATCCAAGAGACCCAGTACTTC,CAGWGDIQETQYF
TRBJ2-5,NA,few,TRBV6-5,TGTGCCAGCAGTTACTCGGAGATGAGGGAGACCCAGTACTTC,CASSYSEMRETQYF
TRBJ2-1,TRBD2,NA,TRBV29-1,TGCAGCGTTGCTCCGGGACTACACAACAATGAGCAGTTCTTC,CSVAPGLHNNEQFF
TRBJ2-7,TRBD1,NA,TRBV7-9,TGTGCCAGCAGCCCGACAGGGAGTTACGAGCAGTACTTC,CASSPTGSYEQYF
TRBJ2-4,TRBD2,NA,TRBV9,TGTGCCAGCAGCGTAGGAGGAGCGGGAAAGGAAAACATTCAGTACTTC,CASSVGGAGKENIQYF
TRBJ2-5,NA,NA,TRBV4-1,TGCGCCAGCAGCCAAGACCCCGAAGAGACCCAGTACTTC,CASSQDPEETQYF
TRBJ2-7,NA,NA,TRBV7-6,TGTGCCAGCAGCCCTATTTTGCGACAGAGCTCCTACGAGCAGTACTTC,CASSPILRQSSYEQYF
TRBJ2-3,TRBD2,NA,TRBV7-2,TGTGCCAGCAGCTTAGCGTGGACTAGCGGGAGTAATCGGTTTGCAGATACGCAGTATTTT,CASSLAWTSGSNRFADTQYF
TRBJ2-1,TRBD2,NA,TRBV2,TGTGCCAGCAGAGGACTAGCGGGATTCCACAATGAGCAGTTCTTC,CASRGLAGFHNEQFF
TRBJ2-7,TRBD2,NA,TRBV10-2,TGCGCCAGCAGTGAGTCTGGCGGGAGGGGAAGCGAGCAGTACTTC,CASSESGGRGSEQYF
TRBJ2-2,NA,NA,TRBV5-1,TGCGCCAGCAGCTTGAATAGCGGGAACACCGGGGAGCTGTTTTTT,CASSLNSGNTGELFF
TRBJ2-7,NA,NA,TRBV6-5,TGTGCCAGCAGTTACTCGAAGGGGTTTACCTACGAGCAGTACTTC,CASSYSKGFTYEQYF
TRBJ2-3,TRBD2,once,TRBV10-3,TGTGCCATCAGTGAGTCCCAAGCGGGGGGCGGCACAGATACGCAGTATTTT,CAISESQAGGGTDTQYF
TRBJ2-1,TRBD2,NA,TRBV5-1,TGCGCCAGCAGCCCTGGGACTAGCCGAAATGAGCAGTTCTTC,CASSPGTSRNEQFF
TRBJ2-1,TRBD2,NA,TRBV5-6,TGTGCCAGCCGCGGACTAGCGGACAATGAGCAGTTCTTC,CASRGLADNEQFF
TRBJ2-4,TRBD1,NA,TRBV2,TGTGCCAGCAACCAGGGGGCCCTAGCCAAAAACATTCAGTACTTC,CASNQGALAKNIQYF
TRBJ1-2,NA,NA,TRBV7-9,TGTGCCAGCAGCTCCAGGACTAACTATGGCTACACCTTC,CASSSRTNYGYTF
TRBJ2-7,NA,once,TRBV7-9,TGTGCCAGCAGCTCTAGGGGGTCCCACGAGCAGTACTTC,CASSSRGSHEQYF
TRBJ2-1,NA,NA,TRBV19,TGTGCCAGTAGTCCCCGTATTCATGAGCAGTTCTTC,CASSPRIHEQFF
TRBJ2-3,TRBD1,NA,TRBV6-5,TGTGCCAGCAGTTCCGGGACAGGGGGGTCAGATACGCAGTATTTT,CASSSGTGGSDTQYF